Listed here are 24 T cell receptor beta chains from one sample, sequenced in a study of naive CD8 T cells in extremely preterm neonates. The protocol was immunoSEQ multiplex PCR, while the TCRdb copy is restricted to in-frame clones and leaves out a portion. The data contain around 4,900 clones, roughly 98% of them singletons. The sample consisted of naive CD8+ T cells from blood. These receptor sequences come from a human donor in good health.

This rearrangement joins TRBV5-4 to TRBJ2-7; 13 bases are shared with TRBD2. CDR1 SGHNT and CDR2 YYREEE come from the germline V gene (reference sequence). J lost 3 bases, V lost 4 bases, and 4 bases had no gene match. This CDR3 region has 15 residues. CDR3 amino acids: CASSGGLAGVYEQYF. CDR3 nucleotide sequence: TGTGCCAGCAGCGGCGGACTAGCGGGAGTCTACGAGCAGTACTTC.

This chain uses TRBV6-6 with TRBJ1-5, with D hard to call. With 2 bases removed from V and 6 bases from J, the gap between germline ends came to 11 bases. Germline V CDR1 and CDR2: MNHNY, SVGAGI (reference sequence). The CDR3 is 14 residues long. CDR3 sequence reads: CASSYRGVGQPQHF. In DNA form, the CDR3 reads TGTGCCAGCAGTTACCGGGGAGTTGGTCAGCCCCAGCATTTT.

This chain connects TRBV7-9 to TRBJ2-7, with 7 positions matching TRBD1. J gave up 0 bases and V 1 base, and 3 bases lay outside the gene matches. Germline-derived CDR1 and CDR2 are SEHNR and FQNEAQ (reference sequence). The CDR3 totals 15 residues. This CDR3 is CASSLGQGVSYEQYF. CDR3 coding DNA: TGTGCCAGCAGCTTAGGGCAGGGGGTCTCCTACGAGCAGTACTTC.

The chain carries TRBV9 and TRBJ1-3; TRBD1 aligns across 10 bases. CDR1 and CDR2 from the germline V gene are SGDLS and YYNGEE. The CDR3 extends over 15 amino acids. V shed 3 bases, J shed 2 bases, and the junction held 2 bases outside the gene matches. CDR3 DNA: TGTGCCAGCAGCGAGGACAGGGGGGCTGGAAACACCATATATTTT. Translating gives CASSEDRGAGNTIYF.

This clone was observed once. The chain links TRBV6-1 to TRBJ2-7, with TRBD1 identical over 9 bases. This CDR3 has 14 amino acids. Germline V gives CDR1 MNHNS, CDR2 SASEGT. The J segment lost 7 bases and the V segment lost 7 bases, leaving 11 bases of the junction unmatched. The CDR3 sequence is CASTEGQGRGEQYF. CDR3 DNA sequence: TGTGCCAGCACCGAGGGACAGGGTCGTGGAGAGCAGTACTTC.

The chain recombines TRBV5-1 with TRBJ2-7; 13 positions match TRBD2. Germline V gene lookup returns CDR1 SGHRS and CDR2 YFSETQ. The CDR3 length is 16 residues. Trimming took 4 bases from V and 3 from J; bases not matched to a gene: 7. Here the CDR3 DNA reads TGCGCCAGCAGCGCCGGACTAGCGGGAGTTCGCTACGAGCAGTACTTC. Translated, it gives CASSAGLAGVRYEQYF.

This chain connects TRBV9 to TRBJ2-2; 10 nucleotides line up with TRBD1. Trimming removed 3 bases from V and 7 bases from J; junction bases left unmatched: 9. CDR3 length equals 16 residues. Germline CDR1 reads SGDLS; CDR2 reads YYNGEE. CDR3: CASSGVTGGRGGELFF. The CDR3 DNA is TGTGCCAGCAGCGGGGTGACAGGGGGCAGAGGCGGGGAGCTGTTTTTT.

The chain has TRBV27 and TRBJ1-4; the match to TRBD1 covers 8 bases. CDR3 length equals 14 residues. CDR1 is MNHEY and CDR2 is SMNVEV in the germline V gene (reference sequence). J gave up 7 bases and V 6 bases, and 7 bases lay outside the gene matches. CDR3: CASRTTGGIEKLFF. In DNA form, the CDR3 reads TGTGCCAGCAGGACAACAGGGGGTATTGAAAAACTGTTTTTT.

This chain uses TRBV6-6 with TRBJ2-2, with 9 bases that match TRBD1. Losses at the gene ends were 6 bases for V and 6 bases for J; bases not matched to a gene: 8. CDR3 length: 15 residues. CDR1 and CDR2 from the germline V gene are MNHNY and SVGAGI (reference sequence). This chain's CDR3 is CASRLGTGRAGELFF. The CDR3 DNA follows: TGTGCCAGCAGGCTCGGGACAGGGAGGGCCGGGGAGCTGTTTTTT.

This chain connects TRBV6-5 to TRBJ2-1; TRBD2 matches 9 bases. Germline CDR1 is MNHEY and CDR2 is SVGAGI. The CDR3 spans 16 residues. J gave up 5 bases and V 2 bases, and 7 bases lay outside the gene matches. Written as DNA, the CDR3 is TGTGCCAGCAGTTACATAGCGGGAGACGTTGACAATGAGCAGTTCTTC. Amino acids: CASSYIAGDVDNEQFF.

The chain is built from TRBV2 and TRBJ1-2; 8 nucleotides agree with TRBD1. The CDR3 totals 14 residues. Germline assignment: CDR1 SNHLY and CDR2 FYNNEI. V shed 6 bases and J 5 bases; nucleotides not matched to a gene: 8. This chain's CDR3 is CASRPGTGLYGYTF. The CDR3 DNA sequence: TGTGCCAGCAGACCTGGGACAGGACTTTATGGCTACACCTTC.

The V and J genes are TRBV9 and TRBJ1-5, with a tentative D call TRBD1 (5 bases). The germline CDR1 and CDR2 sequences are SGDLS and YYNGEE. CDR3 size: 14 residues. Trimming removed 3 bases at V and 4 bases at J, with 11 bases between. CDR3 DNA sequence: TGTGCCAGCAGCGCCGGGGGAGAAAATCAGCCCCAGCATTTT. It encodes CASSAGGENQPQHF.

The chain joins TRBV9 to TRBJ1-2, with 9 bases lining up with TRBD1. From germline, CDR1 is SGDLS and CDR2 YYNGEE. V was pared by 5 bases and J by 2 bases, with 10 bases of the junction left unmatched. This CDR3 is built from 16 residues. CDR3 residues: CASSPLQGARNYGYTF. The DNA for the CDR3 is TGTGCCAGCAGTCCCTTACAGGGGGCGCGGAACTATGGCTACACCTTC.

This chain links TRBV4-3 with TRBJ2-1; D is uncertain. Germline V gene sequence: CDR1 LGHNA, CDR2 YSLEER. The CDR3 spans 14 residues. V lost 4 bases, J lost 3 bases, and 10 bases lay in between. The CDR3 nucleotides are TGCGCCAGCAGCCCAAGTACCTACTACAATGAGCAGTTCTTC. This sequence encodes CASSPSTYYNEQFF.

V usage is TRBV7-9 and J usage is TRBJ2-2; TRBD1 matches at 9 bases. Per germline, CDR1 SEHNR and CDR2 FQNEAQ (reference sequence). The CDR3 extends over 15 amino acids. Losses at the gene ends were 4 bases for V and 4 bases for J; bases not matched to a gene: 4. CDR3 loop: CASSSRQGGTGELFF. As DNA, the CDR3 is TGTGCCAGCAGCTCACGACAGGGGGGCACCGGGGAGCTGTTTTTT.

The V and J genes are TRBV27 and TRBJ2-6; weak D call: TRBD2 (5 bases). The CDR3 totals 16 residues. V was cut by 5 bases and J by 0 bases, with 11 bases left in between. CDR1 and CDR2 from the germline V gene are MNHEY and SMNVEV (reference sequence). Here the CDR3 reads CASSPRGSSGANVLTF. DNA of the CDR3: TGTGCCAGCAGTCCCAGAGGGAGCTCTGGGGCCAACGTCCTGACTTTC. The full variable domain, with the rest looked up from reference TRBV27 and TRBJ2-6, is EAQVTQNPRYLITVTGKKLTVTCSQNMNHEYMSWYRQDPGLGLRQIYYSMNVEVTDKGDVPEGYKVSRKEKRNFPLILESPSPNQTSLYFCASSPRGSSGANVLTFGAGSRLTVL.

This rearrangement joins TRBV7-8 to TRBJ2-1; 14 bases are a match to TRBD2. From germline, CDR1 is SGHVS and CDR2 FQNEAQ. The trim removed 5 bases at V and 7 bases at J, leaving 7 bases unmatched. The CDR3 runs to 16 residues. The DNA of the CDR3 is TGTGCCAGCAGCCTCCGGACTAGCGGGAGGTGGAATGAGCAGTTCTTC. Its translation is CASSLRTSGRWNEQFF.

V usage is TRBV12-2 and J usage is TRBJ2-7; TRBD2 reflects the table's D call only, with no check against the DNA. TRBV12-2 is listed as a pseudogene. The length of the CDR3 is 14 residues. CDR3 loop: CASRLVGASYEQYF. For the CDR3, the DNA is TGTGCAAGTCGCTTAGTAGGAGCATCCTACGAGCAGTACTTC.

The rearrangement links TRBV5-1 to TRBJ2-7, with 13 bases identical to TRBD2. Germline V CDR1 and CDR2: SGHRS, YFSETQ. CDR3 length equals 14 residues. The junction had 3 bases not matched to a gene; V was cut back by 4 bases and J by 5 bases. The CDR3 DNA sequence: TGCGCCAGCAGCCTGGGACTAGCGGGACACGAGCAGTACTTC. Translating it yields CASSLGLAGHEQYF.

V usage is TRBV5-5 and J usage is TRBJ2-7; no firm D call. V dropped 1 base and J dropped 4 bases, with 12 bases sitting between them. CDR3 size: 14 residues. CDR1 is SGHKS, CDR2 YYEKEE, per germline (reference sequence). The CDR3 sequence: CASSLYLSGYEQYF. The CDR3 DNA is TGTGCCAGCAGCTTGTACCTATCGGGTTACGAGCAGTACTTC.

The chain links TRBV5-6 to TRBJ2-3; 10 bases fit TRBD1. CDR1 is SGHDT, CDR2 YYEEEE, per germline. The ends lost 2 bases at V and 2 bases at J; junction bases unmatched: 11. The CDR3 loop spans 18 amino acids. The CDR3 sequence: CASSFTEWDRGPTDTQYF. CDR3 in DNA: TGTGCCAGCAGCTTTACGGAGTGGGACAGGGGACCCACAGATACGCAGTATTTT.

The CDR3 reads CASSEASRHLSTDTQYF. CDR3 nucleotides: TGTGCCAGCAGTGAAGCTTCGAGACACCTGAGCACAGATACGCAGTATTTT. This chain joins TRBV6-1 and TRBJ2-3; D is undetermined. This CDR3 is 17 amino acids long. Germline V gives CDR1 MNHNS, CDR2 SASEGT. Trimming removed 0 bases from V and 0 bases from J, with 13 bases in between.

The CDR3 spells CASSSGRGDEQFF. In nucleotides, the CDR3 is TGTGCCAGCAGTTCCGGGAGAGGGGATGAGCAGTTCTTC. The gene calls are TRBV27 and TRBJ2-1; possible D gene TRBD2, 6 bases. The CDR3 is made up of 13 amino acids. Deletions cut 4 bases from V and 8 bases from J, with 12 bases between. In germline, CDR1 is MNHEY, CDR2 SMNVEV (reference sequence).

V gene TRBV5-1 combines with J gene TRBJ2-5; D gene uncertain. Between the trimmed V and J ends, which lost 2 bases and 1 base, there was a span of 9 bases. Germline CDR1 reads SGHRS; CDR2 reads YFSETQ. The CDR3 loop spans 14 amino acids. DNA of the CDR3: TGCGCCAGCAGCTTCTACGGGTCCCAAGAGACCCAGTACTTC. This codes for CASSFYGSQETQYF.